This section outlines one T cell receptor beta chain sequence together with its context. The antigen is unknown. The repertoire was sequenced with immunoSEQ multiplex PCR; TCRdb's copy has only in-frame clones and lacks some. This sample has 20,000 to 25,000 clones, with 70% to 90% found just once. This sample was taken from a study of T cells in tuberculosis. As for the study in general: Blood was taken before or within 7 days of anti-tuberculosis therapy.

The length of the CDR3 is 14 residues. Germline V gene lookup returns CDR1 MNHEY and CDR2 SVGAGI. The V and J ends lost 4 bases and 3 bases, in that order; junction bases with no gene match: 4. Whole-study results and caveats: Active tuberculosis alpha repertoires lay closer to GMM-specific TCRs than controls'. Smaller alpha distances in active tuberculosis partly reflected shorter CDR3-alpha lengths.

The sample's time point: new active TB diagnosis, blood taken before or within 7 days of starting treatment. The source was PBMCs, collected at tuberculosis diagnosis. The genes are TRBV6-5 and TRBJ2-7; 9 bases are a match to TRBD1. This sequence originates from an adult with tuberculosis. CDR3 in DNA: TGTGCCAGCAGTTGGGGACAGGGCTACTACGAGCAGTACTTC. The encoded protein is CASSWGQGYYEQYF.